This T cell receptor beta chain stems from a study of OX40 agonist ivuxolimab in advanced cancers. Study results and limitations: At doses 0.1 to 3.0 mg/kg, CD4+ and CD8+ clones expanded. More expanded clones were found, on average, in CD8+ than in CD4+ T cells. Certain nonresponding patients likewise had low normalized T-cell clonal expansion.

Trimming took off 1 base at V and 3 bases at J, with 9 bases between the two ends. Germline loops: CDR1 LNHNV, CDR2 YYDKDF (reference sequence). CDR3 length equals 14 residues. Only in-frame clones appear in the TCRdb table, and some are missing; sequencing was by immunoSEQ multiplex PCR. The data show some 60,000 clones, 70% to 90% seen once. A remark on this clone: Antigen specificity is unknown.

The investigators sampled blood at baseline, at cycle 4 day 1, and at cycle 7 day 1. This chain connects TRBV15 to TRBJ1-2, with D maybe TRBD1 (6 bases). This TCR was recovered from an adult with an advanced solid tumor such as melanoma, head and neck, liver or kidney cancer. The source was CD4+ or CD8+ T cells sorted from blood, collected in a trial of the OX40 agonist ivuxolimab. This CDR3 is CATSRVGGDYGYTF. CDR3 nucleotide sequence: TGTGCCACCAGCAGAGTTGGGGGCGACTATGGCTACACCTTC.